This passage covers 13 T cell receptor beta chains from one sample sequenced in a study of post-analysis software for immune sequencing data. The study, taken as a whole, reports: When patients were compared with controls, about 5 TRBV segments were more frequent, TRBV5-6, TRBV5-1 and TRBV20-1 among them.

Built from TCR beta cDNA, the libraries had unique molecular identifiers in them. MiXCR, applied by TCRdb to the PCR reads, yields one record per CDR3 protein. This table holds roughly 650,000 distinct CDR3 sequences, over 45% found once. Antigen specificity for these receptors is unknown. Sequenced: blood. Receptor source: a girl aged 2 to 9 with multiple sclerosis.

This clonotype appeared a single time. The J gene is TRBJ1-3, the V gene TRBV6-6; weak D call: TRBD1 (6 bases). The ends were cut back, 2 bases at V and 0 bases at J, with 14 bases in the middle. This CDR3 is built from 17 residues. CDR1 and CDR2 (germline): MNHNY, SVGAGI (reference sequence). The CDR3 reads CASSYPKQGSSGNTIYF. The DNA of the CDR3 is TGTGCCAGCAGTTACCCAAAACAGGGAAGCTCTGGAAACACCATATATTTT.

This chain links TRBV7-2 with TRBJ2-1, with TRBD2 matching over 7 bases. The ends lost 5 bases at V and 15 bases at J; junction bases unmatched: 10. Germline V gene data show CDR1 as SGHTA and CDR2 as FQGNSA. The CDR3 extends over 12 amino acids. In nucleotides, the CDR3 is TGTGCCAGCAGCAGCGGACTAGTTCCCACGTTCTTC. Its protein product is CASSSGLVPTFF.

The chain employs TRBV3-1 and TRBJ1-5; D call uncertain. CDR3 length: 14 residues. The germline gives CDR1 LGHDT, CDR2 YNNKEL (reference sequence). V was cut by 4 bases and J by 6 bases, with 13 bases left in between. CDR3 sequence: CASSRDGSSQPQHF. CDR3 nucleotide sequence: TGTGCCAGCAGCCGAGACGGGTCAAGTCAGCCCCAGCATTTT. Supplemented by reference TRBV3-1 and TRBJ1-5, the full variable domain reads DTAVSQTPKYLVTQMGNDKSIKCEQNLGHDTMYWYKQDSKKFLKIMFSYNNKELIINETVPNRFSPKSPDKAHLNLHINSLELGDSAVYFCASSRDGSSQPQHFGDGTRLSIL.

There are a few counts of this clonotype. V and J are TRBV12-3 or TRBV12-4 and TRBJ1-2; D is uncertain. The V end lost 3 bases, the J end lost 3 bases, and 8 bases lay between the germline ends. The CDR3 is made up of 13 amino acids. The chain's CDR3 is CASSFLGDYGYTF. The CDR3 region has the DNA TGTGCCAGCAGTTTTCTAGGTGACTATGGCTACACCTTC.

This clonotype was observed a handful of times. DNA for the CDR3: TGCAGCGTTGTAGGTCCCAACGATGGCTACACCTTC. As protein: CSVVGPNDGYTF. The chain uses TRBV29-1 and TRBJ1-2; D is unresolved. V lost 4 bases and J lost 6, with 12 bases in between. This CDR3 has 12 residues. Germline V gives CDR1 SQVTM, CDR2 ANQGSEA.

This chain joins TRBV25-1 and TRBJ2-7; 8 nucleotides agree with TRBD1. V gave up 5 bases and J gave up 5 bases; unmatched junction bases: 8. There are 14 residues in the CDR3. The germline V gene encodes CDR1 MGHDK and CDR2 SYGVNS. The CDR3 region is CASSRTGTFHEQYF. The CDR3 coding sequence is TGTGCCAGCAGTCGGACAGGGACCTTCCACGAGCAGTACTTC.

The chain recombines TRBV7-9 with TRBJ2-7, with D unclear. CDR3 length: 13 residues. The germline V and J ends were trimmed by 5 bases and 4 bases, with 12 bases remaining between them. Germline V lookup: CDR1 SEHNR, CDR2 FQNEAQ (reference sequence). The chain's CDR3 is CASSPVFGYEQYF. CDR3 DNA sequence: TGTGCCAGCAGCCCAGTCTTCGGGTACGAGCAGTACTTC.

The chain links TRBV24-1 to TRBJ2-1; 7 bases match TRBD1. The CDR3 has 16 residues. J lost 6 bases, V lost 4 bases, and 11 bases had no gene match. Looked up from germline, CDR1 is KGHDR and CDR2 is SFDVKD. CDR3 bases: TGTGCCACCAGTGAAAGACAGGGACGGCTCTTCAATGAGCAGTTCTTC. It specifies CATSERQGRLFNEQFF.

The chain combines TRBV7-6 with TRBJ2-7, with 8 bases fitting TRBD2. CDR3 size: 14 residues. Trimming removed 2 bases from V and 5 bases from J; junction bases left unmatched: 5. Per germline, CDR1 SGHVS and CDR2 FNYEAQ. The CDR3 bases are TGTGCCAGCAGCTTAACCGGGAGGGCCCACGAGCAGTACTTC. Translation: CASSLTGRAHEQYF. Using reference TRBV7-6 and TRBJ2-7 for the parts outside the CDR3, the full variable domain is GAGVSQSPRYKVTKRGQDVALRCDPISGHVSLYWYRQALGQGPEFLTYFNYEAQQDKSGLPNDRFSAERPEGSISTLTIQRTEQRDSAMYRCASSLTGRAHEQYFGPGTRLTVT.

J is TRBJ2-1 and V is TRBV6-1; 10 bases agree with TRBD2. CDR1 is MNHNS and CDR2 is SASEGT in the germline V gene. Trimming cost V 4 bases and J 7 bases; bases outside gene matches: 13. This CDR3 contains 17 residues. DNA for the CDR3: TGTGCCAGCAGTGCCAGGCCCTCTAGCGGGGGAAGAAATGAGCAGTTCTTC. Its translation is CASSARPSSGGRNEQFF.

The CDR3 sequence is CASSHGRGGRDTQYF. In DNA form, the CDR3 reads TGTGCCAGCAGCCACGGTCGGGGGGGCCGAGATACGCAGTATTTT. The chain employs TRBV12-3 or TRBV12-4 and TRBJ2-3; 8 bases agree with TRBD2. Unmatched junction bases numbered 10, after V lost 6 bases and J lost 5 bases. This CDR3 comprises 15 residues.

Only a few counts were recorded for this clonotype. The chain is built from TRBV11-1 and TRBJ2-3, with D unresolved. The CDR3 runs to 13 residues. The germline V gene encodes CDR1 SGHAT and CDR2 FQDESV (reference sequence). The germline V and J ends were trimmed by 5 bases and 1 base, with 7 bases remaining between them. Here the CDR3 reads CASSTRGTDTQYF. The CDR3 coding sequence is TGTGCCAGCAGCACCCGGGGCACAGATACGCAGTATTTT.

V and J are TRBV5-5 and TRBJ2-4; D possibly corresponds to TRBD2 (5 bases). CDR3 length: 14 residues. In germline, CDR1 is SGHKS, CDR2 YYEKEE (reference sequence). The V end lost 6 bases, the J end lost 0 bases, and 10 bases lay between the germline ends. The CDR3 reads CASMVGVAKNIQYF. CDR3 DNA sequence: TGTGCCAGCATGGTCGGGGTAGCCAAAAACATTCAGTACTTC.